In its sample, the clone carrying this T cell receptor (beta chain) was seen a few times. Its antigen remains unknown. There are 15 residues in the CDR3. V lost 3 bases, J lost 5 bases, and 5 bases stayed unmatched. In germline, CDR1 is MGHRA, CDR2 YSYEKL. This sample is part of a study of T cells in Graves' hyperthyroidism and ophthalmopathy. Regarding the study as a whole: A median around 6.4 months before onset, the model predicted ophthalmopathy.

There were TCR beta CDR3 regions amplified from RNA transcripts. The TCR CDR3 was amplified in a first-round RT-PCR using the HTBI primer set. Each CDR3 protein is one row after TCRdb ran MiXCR on the multiplex PCR reads. The sample has roughly 280,000 distinct CDR3 sequences; 15% to 20% are singletons. Diagnoses used clinical symptoms, serum thyroxine and TRAb, thyroid ultrasound and orbital computed tomography. The source of the PBMCs was less than 12 ml of fresh peripheral blood. The receptor was isolated from a woman in her sixties with Graves' ophthalmopathy. The V and J genes are TRBV4-1 and TRBJ1-5; 9 bases are shared with TRBD1. Sequenced material: blood. CDR3 in DNA: TGCGCCAGCAGCCAGGGACAGGGAAAGTATCAGCCCCAGCATTTT. It specifies CASSQGQGKYQPQHF.